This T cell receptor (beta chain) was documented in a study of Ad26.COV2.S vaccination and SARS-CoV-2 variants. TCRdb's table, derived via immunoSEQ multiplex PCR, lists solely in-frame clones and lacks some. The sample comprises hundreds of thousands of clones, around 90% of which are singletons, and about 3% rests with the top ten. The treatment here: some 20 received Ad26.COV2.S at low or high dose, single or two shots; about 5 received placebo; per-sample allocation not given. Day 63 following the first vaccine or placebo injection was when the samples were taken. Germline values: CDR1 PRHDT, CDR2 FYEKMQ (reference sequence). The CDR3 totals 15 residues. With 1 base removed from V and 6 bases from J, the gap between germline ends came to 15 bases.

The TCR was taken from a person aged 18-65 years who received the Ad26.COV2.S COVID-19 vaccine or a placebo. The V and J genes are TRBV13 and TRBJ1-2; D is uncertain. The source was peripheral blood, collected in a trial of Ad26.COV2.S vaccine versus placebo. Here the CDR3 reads CASSLARSSRNGYTF. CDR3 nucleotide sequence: TGTGCCAGCAGCTTAGCCAGGTCATCTCGGAATGGCTACACCTTC.